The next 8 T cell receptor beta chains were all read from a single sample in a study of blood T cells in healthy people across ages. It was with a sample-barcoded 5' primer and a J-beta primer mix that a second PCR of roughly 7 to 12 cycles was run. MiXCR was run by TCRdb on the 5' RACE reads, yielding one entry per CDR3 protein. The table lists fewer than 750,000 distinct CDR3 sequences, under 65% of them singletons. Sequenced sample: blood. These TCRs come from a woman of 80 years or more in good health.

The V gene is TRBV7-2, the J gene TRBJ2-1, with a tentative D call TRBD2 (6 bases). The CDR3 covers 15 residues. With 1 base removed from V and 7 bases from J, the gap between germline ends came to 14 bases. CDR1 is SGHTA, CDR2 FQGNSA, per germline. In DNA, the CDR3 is TGTGCCAGCAGCTTAGTATCGGGAGTCGTAAATGAGCAGTTCTTC. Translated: CASSLVSGVVNEQFF.

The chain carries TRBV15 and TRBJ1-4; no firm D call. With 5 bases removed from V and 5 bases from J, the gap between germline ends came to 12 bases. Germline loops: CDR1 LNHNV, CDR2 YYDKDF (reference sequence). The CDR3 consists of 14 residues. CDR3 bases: TGTGCCACCAGCCCCCAGCTCACCAATGAAAAACTGTTTTTT. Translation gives CATSPQLTNEKLFF. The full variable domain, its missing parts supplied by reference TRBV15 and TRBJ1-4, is DAMVIQNPRYQVTQFGKPVTLSCSQTLNHNVMYWYQQKSSQAPKLLFHYYDKDFNNEADTPDNFQSRRPNTSFCFLDIRSPGLGDTAMYLCATSPQLTNEKLFFGSGTQLSVL.

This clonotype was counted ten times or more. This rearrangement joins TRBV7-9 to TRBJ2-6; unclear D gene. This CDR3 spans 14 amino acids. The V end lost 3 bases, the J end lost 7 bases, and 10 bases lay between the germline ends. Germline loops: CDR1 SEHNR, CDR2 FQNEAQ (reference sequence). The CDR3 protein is CASSFSTTANVLTF. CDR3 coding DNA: TGTGCCAGCAGCTTCTCAACAACCGCCAACGTCCTGACTTTC.

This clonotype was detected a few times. CDR3: CASSRTGRDTEAFF. CDR3 bases: TGTGCCAGCAGTCGTACAGGGCGGGACACTGAAGCTTTCTTT. This chain joins TRBV28 and TRBJ1-1; possible D gene TRBD1, 6 bases. The germline V gene encodes CDR1 MDHEN and CDR2 SYDVKM. The CDR3 consists of 14 residues. V lost 5 bases and J 3 bases, leaving 13 bases between the germline ends.

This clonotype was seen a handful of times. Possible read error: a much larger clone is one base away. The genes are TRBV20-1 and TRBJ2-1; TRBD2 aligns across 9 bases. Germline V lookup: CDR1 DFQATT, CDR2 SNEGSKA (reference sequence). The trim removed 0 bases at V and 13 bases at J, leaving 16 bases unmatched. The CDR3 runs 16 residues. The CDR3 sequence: CSARDFRGGDQETQFF. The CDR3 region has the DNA TGCAGTGCTAGAGATTTCCGCGGGGGGGATCAAGAGACCCAGTTCTTC.

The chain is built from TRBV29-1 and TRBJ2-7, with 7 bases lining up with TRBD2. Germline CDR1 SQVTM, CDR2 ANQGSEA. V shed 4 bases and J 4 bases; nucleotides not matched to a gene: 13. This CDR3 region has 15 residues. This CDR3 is CSVGLTGTMGYEQYF. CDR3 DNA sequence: TGCAGCGTTGGATTGACCGGGACTATGGGATACGAGCAGTACTTC.

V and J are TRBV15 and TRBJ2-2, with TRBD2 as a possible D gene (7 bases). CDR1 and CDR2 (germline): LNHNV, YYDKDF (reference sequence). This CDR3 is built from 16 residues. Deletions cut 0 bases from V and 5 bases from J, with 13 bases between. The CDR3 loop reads CATSRDTGRETGELFF. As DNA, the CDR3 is TGTGCCACCAGCAGAGATACAGGGAGGGAGACCGGGGAGCTGTTTTTT.

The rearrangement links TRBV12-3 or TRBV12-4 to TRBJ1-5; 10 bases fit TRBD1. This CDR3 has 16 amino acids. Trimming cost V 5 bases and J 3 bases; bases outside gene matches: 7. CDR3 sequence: CASSIGQGVVNQPQHF. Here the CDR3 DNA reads TGTGCCAGCAGTATCGGACAGGGGGTTGTCAATCAGCCCCAGCATTTT.